One sample yielded the 25 T cell receptor beta chains listed below, sequenced in a study of T cell responses to AZD1222 COVID-19 vaccine. TCRdb keeps only in-frame clones here, not all; method: immunoSEQ multiplex PCR. This sample has about 55,000 clones, with around nine tenths found just once. This specimen was peripheral blood, taken on day 0 of AZD1222 vaccination. These receptors originate from an adult in good health.

This rearrangement joins TRBV19 to TRBJ2-1; a possible D gene is TRBD2 (7 bases). V lost 3 bases and J lost 8, with 17 bases in between. The CDR3 loop spans 15 amino acids. The germline gives CDR1 LNHDA, CDR2 SQIVND (reference sequence). CDR3 region: CASSILSGGGDEQFF. The CDR3 DNA is TGTGCCAGTAGTATCCTCAGCGGAGGGGGGGATGAGCAGTTCTTC.

This chain connects TRBV23-1 to TRBJ2-3; D is unresolved. TRBV23-1 is classed as an ORF, of uncertain function. The V end lost 0 bases, the J end lost 2 bases, and 9 bases lay between the germline ends. The CDR3 spans 15 residues. The CDR3 nucleotides are TGCGCCAGCAGTCAATCGCCTAGATACACAGATACGCAGTATTTT. Its translation is CASSQSPRYTDTQYF.

The CDR3 loop reads CSVDEGHGYTF. The CDR3 DNA sequence: TGCAGCGTTGACGAGGGGCATGGCTACACCTTC. V usage is TRBV29-1 and J usage is TRBJ1-2, with D possibly TRBD1 on 5 matching bases. CDR1 SQVTM and CDR2 ANQGSEA come from the germline V gene. The CDR3 is 11 residues long. V shed 3 bases and J shed 6 bases, with 8 bases lying between them.

The chain uses TRBV25-1 and TRBJ1-1; a weak D match, TRBD1 (5 bases). CDR1 and CDR2 from the germline V gene are MGHDK and SYGVNS. With 2 bases removed from V and 1 base from J, the gap between germline ends came to 8 bases. The CDR3 spans 14 residues. The CDR3 DNA reads as TGTGCCAGCAGTGAACCGACAGAGAACACTGAAGCTTTCTTT. Its translation: CASSEPTENTEAFF.

The chain links TRBV5-1 to TRBJ2-2, with TRBD1 matching over 10 bases. The CDR3 extends over 17 amino acids. CDR1 and CDR2 from the germline V gene are SGHRS and YFSETQ. V gave up 2 bases and J gave up 4 bases; unmatched junction bases: 8. In DNA form, the CDR3 reads TGCGCCAGCAGCTTCCGAGGGACAGGGGCCTCCACCGGGGAGCTGTTTTTT. It translates to CASSFRGTGASTGELFF.

CDR3: CASSPLGLFSGNTIYF. As DNA, the CDR3 is TGTGCCAGCAGTCCATTGGGCCTTTTCTCTGGAAACACCATATATTTT. The J gene is TRBJ1-3, the V gene TRBV27; D call uncertain. This CDR3 has 16 amino acids. V lost 5 bases, J lost 0 bases, and 14 bases lay in between. The germline V gene has CDR1 MNHEY and CDR2 SMNVEV (reference sequence).

In DNA, the CDR3 is TGTGCCAGCAGCTTAGATTTTCCTACTAGTCAGTTCTTC. Translation: CASSLDFPTSQFF. The gene calls are TRBV7-2 and TRBJ2-1; possible D gene TRBD2, 5 bases. Germline V gene sequence: CDR1 SGHTA, CDR2 FQGNSA. Deletions cut 1 base from V and 13 bases from J, with 14 bases between. The CDR3 totals 13 residues.

This clone occurred once. This CDR3 is CASSIWFDRVGDTQYF. The CDR3 DNA reads TGTGCCAGTAGTATTTGGTTCGACAGGGTTGGAGATACGCAGTATTTT. The chain couples TRBV19 to TRBJ2-3, with 7 bases aligning to TRBD1. V lost 3 bases and J lost 5; bases outside the gene matches: 11. CDR1 is LNHDA, CDR2 SQIVND, per germline (reference sequence). This CDR3 is built from 16 residues.

The V gene is TRBV2, the J gene TRBJ1-2; 10 bases line up with TRBD1. The V gene's germline CDR1 is SNHLY and CDR2 FYNNEI. The CDR3 has 14 amino acids. V shed 7 bases and J 8 bases; nucleotides not matched to a gene: 10. The CDR3 region is CASKAGTGDVGYTF. Written as DNA, the CDR3 is TGTGCCAGCAAGGCCGGGACAGGGGATGTAGGCTACACCTTC.

The table lists this clone with a count of one. The gene calls are TRBV5-4 and TRBJ2-1; tentative D call: TRBD1 (5 bases). Germline V lookup: CDR1 SGHNT, CDR2 YYREEE (reference sequence). Trimming took 0 bases from V and 11 from J, leaving 12 bases between them. This CDR3 is built from 13 residues. Written as DNA, the CDR3 is TGTGCCAGCAGCTTGGCCCAGGGCAACAAGCAGTTCTTC. Amino acid sequence: CASSLAQGNKQFF.

The chain joins TRBV28 to TRBJ2-3, with TRBD1 matching 10 bases. This CDR3 comprises 15 residues. After removal of 5 bases from V and 4 bases from J, the junction contained 6 bases not matched to a gene. The germline gives CDR1 MDHEN, CDR2 SYDVKM. The CDR3 loop is CASSRPGQGSDTQYF. Written as DNA, the CDR3 is TGTGCCAGCAGTCGGCCGGGACAGGGGTCAGATACGCAGTATTTT.

The V and J genes are TRBV7-6 and TRBJ2-2, with D perhaps TRBD1 (6 bases). This CDR3 region has 16 residues. Trimming took 1 base from V and 8 from J, leaving 17 bases between them. Germline values: CDR1 SGHVS, CDR2 FNYEAQ. CDR3 DNA sequence: TGTGCCAGCAGCTTAGAAGGAGGAAGGGGGTCGGGGGAGCTGTTTTTT. It translates to CASSLEGGRGSGELFF.

The chain combines TRBV4-1 with TRBJ1-2; 8 positions agree with TRBD1. V lost 0 bases and J lost 4; bases outside the gene matches: 7. The CDR3 covers 16 residues. Germline V lookup: CDR1 MGHRA, CDR2 YSYEKL. The DNA for the CDR3 is TGCGCCAGCAGCCAAGAGGCCAGGGGGCATGTCTATGGCTACACCTTC. Translated, it gives CASSQEARGHVYGYTF.

The chain links TRBV12-3 or TRBV12-4 to TRBJ1-3; no reliable D call. Trimming shortened V by 2 bases and J by 0 bases, and 2 bases separated the two germline ends. This CDR3 has 13 amino acids. The CDR3 DNA is TGTGCCAGCAGTTTACACTCTGGAAACACCATATATTTT. Encoded protein: CASSLHSGNTIYF.

This chain connects TRBV27 to TRBJ1-2; 7 bases match TRBD1. The CDR3 is 15 amino acids. Losses at the gene ends were 0 bases for V and 8 bases for J; bases not matched to a gene: 9. Germline CDR1 is MNHEY and CDR2 is SMNVEV (reference sequence). CDR3 nucleotide sequence: TGTGCCAGCAGTTTATCGTTAGGGGGCGCGAGGGGCTACACCTTC. It specifies CASSLSLGGARGYTF.

In DNA, the CDR3 is TGTGCCAGCAGCTCGGGACGGATGAACACTGAAGCTTTCTTT. Residues: CASSSGRMNTEAFF. The rearrangement joins TRBV11-2 to TRBJ1-1; D is possibly TRBD1 (5 bases). The CDR3 has 14 residues. Between the trimmed V and J ends, which lost 4 bases and 0 bases, there was a span of 9 bases. Germline V gives CDR1 SGHAT, CDR2 FQNNGV.

V gene TRBV21-1 combines with J gene TRBJ2-2; the table's D call of TRBD2 was not tested on the DNA. TRBV21-1 is a pseudogene. The CDR3 is 16 residues long. CDR3 amino acids: CASSKISGRHTGELFF. DNA for the CDR3: TGTGCCAGCAGCAAAATTAGCGGGAGACACACCGGGGAGCTGTTTTTT.

The V and J genes are TRBV15 and TRBJ2-1, with 10 nucleotides matching TRBD1. CDR3 length: 16 residues. Trimming cost V 0 bases and J 8 bases; bases outside gene matches: 7. Germline V gene lookup returns CDR1 LNHNV and CDR2 YYDKDF (reference sequence). The DNA for the CDR3 is TGTGCCACCAGCAGAGAAAGGGACAGGGGTACGGATGAGCAGTTCTTC. Translating it yields CATSRERDRGTDEQFF.

The chain is built from TRBV19 and TRBJ2-7, with D tentatively TRBD1 (5 bases). CDR3 length: 15 amino acids. Per the germline V gene, CDR1 is LNHDA and CDR2 is SQIVND (reference sequence). V lost 1 base, J lost 2 bases, and 12 bases lay in between. CDR3 amino acids: CASSIVGRATYEQYF. The CDR3 coding sequence is TGTGCCAGTAGTATAGTGGGCAGGGCCACCTACGAGCAGTACTTC.

The chain combines TRBV30 with TRBJ1-1; possible D gene TRBD1, 6 bases. The V end lost 4 bases, the J end lost 8 bases, and 11 bases lay between the germline ends. Germline V gene lookup returns CDR1 GTSNPN and CDR2 SVGIG (reference sequence). This CDR3 region has 11 residues. CDR3 bases: TGTGCCTGGATCCTCGGGACAGAAGCTTTCTTT. Residues: CAWILGTEAFF.

The chain joins TRBV30 to TRBJ1-5, with TRBD1 identical over 7 bases. V lost 5 bases and J lost 7; bases outside the gene matches: 8. The CDR3 is 13 residues long. CDR1 is GTSNPN and CDR2 is SVGIG in the germline V gene (reference sequence). In DNA form, the CDR3 reads TGTGCCTGGGACAGGGCGGGATTCCAGCCCCAGCATTTT. This encodes CAWDRAGFQPQHF. The variable domain in full, completed from reference TRBV30 and TRBJ1-5, reads SQTIHQWPATLVQPVGSPLSLECTVEGTSNPNLYWYRQAAGRGLQLLFYSVGIGQISSEVPQNLSASRPQDRQFILSSKKLLLSDSGFYLCAWDRAGFQPQHFGDGTRLSIL.

The CDR3: CASTARETQYF. CDR3 DNA sequence: TGTGCCAGCACAGCGAGGGAGACCCAGTACTTC. This chain connects TRBV6-5 to TRBJ2-5; D ambiguous. The V gene lost 7 bases and the J gene lost 5 bases, with 8 bases spanning the gap. The CDR3 loop spans 11 amino acids. Germline loops: CDR1 MNHEY, CDR2 SVGAGI.

V and J are TRBV11-2 and TRBJ1-2; the match to TRBD1 covers 9 bases. Germline V CDR1 and CDR2: SGHAT, FQNNGV. V dropped 1 base and J dropped 6; count of bases not matched to a gene: 0. The CDR3 consists of 13 residues. The CDR3 region has the DNA TGTGCCAGCAGCTTAGGGACAGGGGATGGCTACACCTTC. This gives the protein CASSLGTGDGYTF.

The V and J genes are TRBV19 and TRBJ1-4; a weak D match, TRBD1 (5 bases). Trimming removed 4 bases from V and 0 bases from J, with 18 bases in between. The CDR3 has 18 residues. Germline V gene sequence: CDR1 LNHDA, CDR2 SQIVND (reference sequence). CDR3 DNA sequence: TGTGCCAGTAGTAGCAGACAGCACGTTAGCGCAACTAATGAAAAACTGTTTTTT. Its translation: CASSSRQHVSATNEKLFF.

The chain links TRBV7-9 to TRBJ2-3; D gene unclear. The germline V and J ends were trimmed by 4 bases and 0 bases, with 11 bases remaining between them. Germline loops: CDR1 SEHNR, CDR2 FQNEAQ (reference sequence). This CDR3 is built from 15 residues. The CDR3: CASSSPWGSTDTQYF. CDR3 nucleotides: TGTGCCAGCAGCTCCCCTTGGGGAAGCACAGATACGCAGTATTTT.